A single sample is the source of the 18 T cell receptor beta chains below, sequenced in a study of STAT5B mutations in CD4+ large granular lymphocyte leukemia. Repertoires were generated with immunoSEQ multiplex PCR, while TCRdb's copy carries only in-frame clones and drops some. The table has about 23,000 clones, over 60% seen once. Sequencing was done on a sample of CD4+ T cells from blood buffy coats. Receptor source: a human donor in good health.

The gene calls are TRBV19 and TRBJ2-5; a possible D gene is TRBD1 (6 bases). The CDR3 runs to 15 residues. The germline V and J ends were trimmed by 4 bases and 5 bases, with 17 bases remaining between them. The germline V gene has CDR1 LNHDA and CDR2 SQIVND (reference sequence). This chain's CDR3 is CASSTWGPDKETQYF. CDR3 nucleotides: TGTGCCAGTAGTACCTGGGGGCCCGACAAGGAGACCCAGTACTTC.

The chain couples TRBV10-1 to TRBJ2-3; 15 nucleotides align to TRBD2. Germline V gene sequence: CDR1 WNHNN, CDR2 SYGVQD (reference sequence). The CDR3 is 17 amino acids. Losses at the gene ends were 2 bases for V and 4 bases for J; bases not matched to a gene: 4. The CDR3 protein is CASSEGTSGRFPDTQYF. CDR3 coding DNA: TGCGCCAGCAGTGAGGGGACTAGCGGGAGGTTCCCAGATACGCAGTATTTT.

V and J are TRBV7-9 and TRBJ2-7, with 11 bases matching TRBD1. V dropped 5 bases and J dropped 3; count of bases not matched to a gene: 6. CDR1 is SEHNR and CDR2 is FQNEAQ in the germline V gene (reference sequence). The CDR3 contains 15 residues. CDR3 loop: CASSGSGTGGYEQYF. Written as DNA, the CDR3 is TGTGCCAGCAGCGGCTCCGGGACAGGGGGCTACGAGCAGTACTTC.

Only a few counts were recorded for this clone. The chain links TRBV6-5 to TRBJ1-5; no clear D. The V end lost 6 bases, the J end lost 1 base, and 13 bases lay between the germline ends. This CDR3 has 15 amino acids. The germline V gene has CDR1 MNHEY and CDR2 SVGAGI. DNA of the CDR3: TGTGCCAGCAGACCCCCGGGGAGCAGCAATCAGCCCCAGCATTTT. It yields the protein CASRPPGSSNQPQHF.

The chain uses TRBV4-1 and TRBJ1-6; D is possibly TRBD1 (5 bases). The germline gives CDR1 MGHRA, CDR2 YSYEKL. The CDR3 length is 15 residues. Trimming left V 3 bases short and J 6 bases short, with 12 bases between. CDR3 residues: CASSHNRLFNSPLHF. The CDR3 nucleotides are TGCGCCAGCAGCCACAACAGGTTGTTTAATTCACCCCTCCACTTT.

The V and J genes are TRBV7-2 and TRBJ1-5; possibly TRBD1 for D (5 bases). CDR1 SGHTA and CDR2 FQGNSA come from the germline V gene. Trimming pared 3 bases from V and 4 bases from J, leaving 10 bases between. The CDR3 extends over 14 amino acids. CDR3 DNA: TGTGCCAGCAGCTTTAGGGGAAGGAATCAGCCCCAGCATTTT. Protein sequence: CASSFRGRNQPQHF.

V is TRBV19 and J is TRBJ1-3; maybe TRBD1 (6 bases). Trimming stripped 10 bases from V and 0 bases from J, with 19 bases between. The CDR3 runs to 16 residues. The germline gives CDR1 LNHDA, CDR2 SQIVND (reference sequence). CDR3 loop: CATRDILWSSGNTIYF. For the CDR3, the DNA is TGTGCCACCCGGGACATCCTTTGGAGCTCTGGAAACACCATATATTTT. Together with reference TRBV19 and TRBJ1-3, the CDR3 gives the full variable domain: DGGITQSPKYLFRKEGQNVTLSCEQNLNHDAMYWYRQDPGQGLRLIYYSQIVNDFQKGDIAEGYSVSREKKESFPLTVTSAQKNPTAFYLCATRDILWSSGNTIYFGEGSWLTVV.

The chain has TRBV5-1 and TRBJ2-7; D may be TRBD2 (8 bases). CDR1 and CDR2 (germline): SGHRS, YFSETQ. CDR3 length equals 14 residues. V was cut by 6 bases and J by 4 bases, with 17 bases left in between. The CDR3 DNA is TGCGCCAGCACCCGGGAGGGACAGAAGTACGAGCAGTACTTC. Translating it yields CASTREGQKYEQYF.

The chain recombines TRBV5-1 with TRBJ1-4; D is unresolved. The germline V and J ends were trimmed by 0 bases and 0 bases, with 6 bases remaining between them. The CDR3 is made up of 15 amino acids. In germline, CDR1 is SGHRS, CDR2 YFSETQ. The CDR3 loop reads CASSLVPSTNEKLFF. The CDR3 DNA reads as TGCGCCAGCAGCTTGGTTCCCTCAACTAATGAAAAACTGTTTTTT.

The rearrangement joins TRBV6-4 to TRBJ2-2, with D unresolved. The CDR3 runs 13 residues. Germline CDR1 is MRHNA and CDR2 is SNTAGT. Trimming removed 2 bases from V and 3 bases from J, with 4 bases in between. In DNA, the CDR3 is TGTGCCAGCAGTGACAGGGACACCGGGGAGCTGTTTTTT. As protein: CASSDRDTGELFF.

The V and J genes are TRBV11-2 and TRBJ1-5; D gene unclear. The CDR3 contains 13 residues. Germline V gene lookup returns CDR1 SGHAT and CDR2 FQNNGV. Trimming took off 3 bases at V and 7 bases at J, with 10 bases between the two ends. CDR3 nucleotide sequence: TGTGCCAGCAGCTTGGGCAGGTCCCAGCCCCAGCATTTT. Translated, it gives CASSLGRSQPQHF.

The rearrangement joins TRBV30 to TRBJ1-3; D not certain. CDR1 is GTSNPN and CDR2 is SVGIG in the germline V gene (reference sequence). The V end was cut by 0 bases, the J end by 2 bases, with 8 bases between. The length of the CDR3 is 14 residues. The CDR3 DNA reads TGTGCCTGGAGTGTACTTGGGCCTGGAAACACCATATATTTT. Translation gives CAWSVLGPGNTIYF.

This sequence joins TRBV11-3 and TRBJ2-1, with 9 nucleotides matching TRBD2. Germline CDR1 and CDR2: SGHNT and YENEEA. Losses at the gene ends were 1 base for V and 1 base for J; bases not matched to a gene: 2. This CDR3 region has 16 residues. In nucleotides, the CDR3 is TGTGCCAGCAGCTTAGGCCTAGCGGGATCCTACAATGAGCAGTTCTTC. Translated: CASSLGLAGSYNEQFF.

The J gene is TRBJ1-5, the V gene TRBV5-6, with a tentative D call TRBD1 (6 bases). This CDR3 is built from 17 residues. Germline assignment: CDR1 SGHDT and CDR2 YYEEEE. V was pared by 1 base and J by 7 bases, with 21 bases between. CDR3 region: CASSLTFGEGVSQPQHF. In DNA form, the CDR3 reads TGTGCCAGCAGCTTGACCTTCGGGGAGGGGGTTTCACAGCCCCAGCATTTT.

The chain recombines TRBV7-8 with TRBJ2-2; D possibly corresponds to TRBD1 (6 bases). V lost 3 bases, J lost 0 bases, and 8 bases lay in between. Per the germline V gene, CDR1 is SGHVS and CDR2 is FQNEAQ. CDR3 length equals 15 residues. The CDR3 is CASSLDRTNTGELFF. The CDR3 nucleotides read TGTGCCAGCAGCTTGGACAGAACGAACACCGGGGAGCTGTTTTTT.

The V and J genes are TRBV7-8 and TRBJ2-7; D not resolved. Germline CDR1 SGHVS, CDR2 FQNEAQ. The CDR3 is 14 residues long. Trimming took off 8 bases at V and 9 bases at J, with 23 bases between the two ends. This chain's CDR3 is CASGSGLTYDRQYF. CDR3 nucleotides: TGTGCCAGCGGCAGTGGGCTGACTTACGATCGGCAGTACTTC. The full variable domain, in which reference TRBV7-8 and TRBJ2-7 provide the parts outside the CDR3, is GAGVSQSPRYKVAKRGQDVALRCDPISGHVSLFWYQQALGQGPEFLTYFQNEAQLDKSGLPSDRFFAERPEGSVSTLKIQRTQQEDSAVYLCASGSGLTYDRQYFGPGTRLTVT.

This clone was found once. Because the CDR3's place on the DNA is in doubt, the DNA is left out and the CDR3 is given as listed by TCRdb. The CDR3 loop is CASSLVRVAGGSKFF. The rearrangement links TRBV7-8 to TRBJ2-1; the D segment call TRBD2 is taken from the table without a DNA check. Germline CDR1 is SGHVS and CDR2 is FQNEAQ. The CDR3 length is 15 residues, termini included.

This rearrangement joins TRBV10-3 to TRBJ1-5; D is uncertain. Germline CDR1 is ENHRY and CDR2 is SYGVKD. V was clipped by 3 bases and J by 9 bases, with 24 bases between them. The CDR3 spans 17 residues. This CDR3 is CAISESQESAPGSPQHF. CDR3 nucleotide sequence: TGTGCCATCAGTGAAAGTCAGGAATCAGCCCCGGGTTCGCCCCAGCATTTT.